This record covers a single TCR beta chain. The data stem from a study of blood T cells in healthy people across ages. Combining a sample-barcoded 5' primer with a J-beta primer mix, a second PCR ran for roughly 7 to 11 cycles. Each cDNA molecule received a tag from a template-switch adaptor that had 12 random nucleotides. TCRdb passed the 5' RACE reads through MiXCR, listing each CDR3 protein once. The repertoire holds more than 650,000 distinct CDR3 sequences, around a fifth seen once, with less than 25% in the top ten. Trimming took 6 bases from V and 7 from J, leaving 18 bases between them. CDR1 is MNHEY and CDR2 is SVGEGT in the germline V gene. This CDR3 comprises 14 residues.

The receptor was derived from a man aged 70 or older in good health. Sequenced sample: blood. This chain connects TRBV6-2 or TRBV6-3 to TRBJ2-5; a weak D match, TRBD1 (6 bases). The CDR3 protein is CASSDMGAVRTQYF. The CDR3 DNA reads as TGTGCCAGCAGCGACATGGGGGCAGTGAGGACCCAGTACTTC.